This T cell receptor beta chain is from a study of PD-1 blockade in classical Hodgkin lymphoma. Time point noted: cycle 4 day 1 (C4D1), after five to seven weeks of nivolumab. Following autologous stem cell transplantation, relapse occurred in every patient, and exposure to brentuximab vedotin varied. TCRdb keeps only in-frame clones here, not all; method: immunoSEQ multiplex PCR. The data contain more than 8,000 clones, 87% of them singletons. This TCR was recovered from a human donor with classical Hodgkin lymphoma. Sequencing was performed on peripheral blood mononuclear cells (PBMCs), taken before the fourth cycle of nivolumab.

Written as DNA, the CDR3 is TGTGCCAGTAGTACGGGACTAGCGGGCCCCTACGAGCAGTACTTC. Its protein product is CASSTGLAGPYEQYF. The rearrangement links TRBV19 to TRBJ2-7; 12 bases fit TRBD2. This CDR3 region has 15 residues. J gave up 2 bases and V 4 bases, and 3 bases lay outside the gene matches. Germline loops: CDR1 LNHDA, CDR2 SQIVND (reference sequence).